This T cell receptor beta chain appears in the sequencing data of a study of blood T cell repertoires in COVID-19. Overall study context: Material from acute and convalescent COVID-19 was sourced from the United States, Italy and Spain. T cells, B-cell-depleted T cells, or PBMCs supplied cDNA or gDNA.

Sequencing used immunoSEQ multiplex PCR; TCRdb keeps in-frame clones, though not all of them. The data contain 200,000 to 250,000 clones, 85% to 90% of them singletons. V was shortened by 3 bases and J by 5 bases, with 11 bases between the two germline ends. The CDR3 sequence is 14 residues long. Germline CDR1 reads SGHNT; CDR2 reads YENEEA. Adults between roughly 18 and 90 years of age took part from 24 US areas. Participants reported their clinical history, and cohort assignment relied on those reports. This sequence was found in a woman aged 18-29 years in a cohort exposed to, infected with or recovered from COVID-19 (not recorded which). The chain is built from TRBV11-3 and TRBJ2-1; perhaps TRBD2 as D (6 bases). The specimen was PBMCs or T cells enriched from blood (not recorded which). The CDR3 region has the DNA TGTGCCAGCAGCTTCACGGGAGCGAACAATGAGCAGTTCTTC. It specifies CASSFTGANNEQFF.